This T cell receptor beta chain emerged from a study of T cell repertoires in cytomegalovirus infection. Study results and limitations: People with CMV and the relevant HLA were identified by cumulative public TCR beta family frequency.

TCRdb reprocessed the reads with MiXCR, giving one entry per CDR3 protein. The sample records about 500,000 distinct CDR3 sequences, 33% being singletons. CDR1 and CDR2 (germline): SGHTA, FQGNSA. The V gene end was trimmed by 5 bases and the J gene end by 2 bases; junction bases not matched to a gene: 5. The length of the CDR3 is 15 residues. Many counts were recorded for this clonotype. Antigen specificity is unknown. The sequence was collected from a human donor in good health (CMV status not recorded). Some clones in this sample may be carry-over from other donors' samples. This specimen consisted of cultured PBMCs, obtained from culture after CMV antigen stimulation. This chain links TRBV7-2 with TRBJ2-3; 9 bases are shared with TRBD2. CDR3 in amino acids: CASSRSGSPTDTQYF. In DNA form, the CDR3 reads TGTGCCAGCAGCCGTAGCGGGAGTCCCACAGATACGCAGTATTTT.